These 15 T cell receptor beta chains originate from one sample sequenced in a study of preoperative IRX-2 immunotherapy in early breast cancer. The sample's treatment: preoperative locoregional IRX-2 cytokine immunotherapy. Here immunoSEQ multiplex PCR was the method, and the copy in TCRdb shows in-frame clones only, minus some. The repertoire includes over 55,000 clones, roughly 95% of them detected once, and roughly 1.8% sits in the top ten. Sampling was performed from a patient treated with IRX-2 immunotherapy. Receptor source: a human donor with breast cancer.

The chain uses TRBV6-5 and TRBJ2-5; tentatively, D is TRBD2 (5 bases). Near its end, the DNA agrees better with TRBJ2-7, so the J call may be wrong. The CDR3 length is 15 residues. Germline V gives CDR1 MNHEY, CDR2 SVGAGI. In nucleotides, the CDR3 is TGTGCCAGCAGTTACTCGAGTCTCGGGAACTACGAGCAGTACTTC. Translated: CASSYSSLGNYEQYF.

This chain uses TRBV7-9 with TRBJ1-5; D unresolved. Trimming pared 3 bases from V and 6 bases from J, leaving 9 bases between. This CDR3 spans 13 amino acids. Germline V gives CDR1 SEHNR, CDR2 FQNEAQ (reference sequence). DNA for the CDR3: TGTGCCAGCAGCTTGGTAGGGATTCAGCCCCAGCATTTT. It codes for CASSLVGIQPQHF. Together with reference TRBV7-9 and TRBJ1-5, the CDR3 gives the full variable domain: DTGVSQNPRHKITKRGQNVTFRCDPISEHNRLYWYRQTLGQGPEFLTYFQNEAQLEKSRLLSDRFSAERPKGSFSTLEIQRTEQGDSAMYLCASSLVGIQPQHFGDGTRLSIL.

V and J are TRBV7-2 and TRBJ2-7; no definite D call. CDR1 SGHTA and CDR2 FQGNSA come from the germline V gene. With 1 base removed from V and 0 bases from J, the gap between germline ends came to 10 bases. The CDR3 runs to 15 residues. CDR3 sequence reads: CASSLGPPGSYEQYF. Written as DNA, the CDR3 is TGTGCCAGCAGCTTAGGCCCCCCCGGCTCCTACGAGCAGTACTTC.

The chain employs TRBV7-2 and TRBJ2-1; the D is unclear. Trimming removed 4 bases at V and 3 bases at J, with 7 bases between. The CDR3 is made up of 13 amino acids. CDR1 and CDR2 from the germline V gene are SGHTA and FQGNSA. The CDR3 spells CASSSGFYNEQFF. The CDR3 DNA reads TGTGCCAGCAGCTCCGGATTCTACAATGAGCAGTTCTTC.

The V and J genes are TRBV27 and TRBJ1-6, with no clear D. The CDR3 sequence is 12 residues long. V was pared by 5 bases and J by 5 bases, with 4 bases between. Germline CDR1 reads MNHEY; CDR2 reads SMNVEV (reference sequence). The CDR3 sequence is CASSPHNSPLHF. The DNA of the CDR3 is TGTGCCAGCAGTCCCCATAATTCACCCCTCCACTTT.

This rearrangement joins TRBV11-3 to TRBJ2-2; D remains ambiguous. The V end was cut by 1 base, the J end by 3 bases, with 9 bases between. CDR1 is SGHNT, CDR2 YENEEA, per germline. The CDR3 covers 15 residues. In DNA form, the CDR3 reads TGTGCCAGCAGCTTAGGCATGTCCTACACCGGGGAGCTGTTTTTT. This codes for CASSLGMSYTGELFF.

This chain uses TRBV28 with TRBJ2-7; maybe TRBD1 (6 bases). Trimming removed 2 bases from V and 6 bases from J, with 14 bases in between. Germline CDR1 reads MDHEN; CDR2 reads SYDVKM. The CDR3 loop spans 14 amino acids. The CDR3 reads CASSLTGHPREQYF. In DNA form, the CDR3 reads TGTGCCAGCAGTTTAACGGGACACCCCCGCGAGCAGTACTTC. The variable domain in full, with the rest retrieved from reference TRBV28 and TRBJ2-7, is DVKVTQSSRYLVKRTGEKVFLECVQDMDHENMFWYRQDPGLGLRLIYFSYDVKMKEKGDIPEGYSVSREKKERFSLILESASTNQTSMYLCASSLTGHPREQYFGPGTRLTVT.

This chain joins TRBV7-6 and TRBJ1-3; perhaps TRBD1 as D (6 bases). With 1 base removed from V and 4 bases from J, the gap between germline ends came to 11 bases. Germline loops: CDR1 SGHVS, CDR2 FNYEAQ. This CDR3 is 15 amino acids long. CDR3 region: CASSLEWGQGNTIYF. The CDR3 DNA is TGTGCCAGCAGCTTAGAGTGGGGGCAGGGAAACACCATATATTTT.

This clone was detected once. V gene TRBV14 combines with J gene TRBJ2-7; D is uncertain. CDR1 and CDR2 from the germline V gene are SGHDN and FVKESK. The CDR3 runs to 15 residues. The V gene lost 4 bases and the J gene lost 5 bases, with 18 bases spanning the gap. The CDR3 spells CASSLGLGRAHEQYF. CDR3 coding DNA: TGTGCCAGCAGCCTCGGTCTAGGAAGGGCCCACGAGCAGTACTTC.

This rearrangement joins TRBV7-6 to TRBJ1-3; unclear D gene. The germline V gene encodes CDR1 SGHVS and CDR2 FNYEAQ. This CDR3 has 16 residues. The V gene lost 2 bases and the J gene lost 4 bases, with 15 bases spanning the gap. For the CDR3, the DNA is TGTGCCAGCAGCTTAAAAGCGGATCAACTCGGAAACACCATATATTTT. It encodes CASSLKADQLGNTIYF.

The rearrangement joins TRBV19 to TRBJ1-2; no clear D. From germline, CDR1 is LNHDA and CDR2 SQIVND (reference sequence). With 9 bases removed from V and 4 bases from J, the gap between germline ends came to 21 bases. The CDR3 totals 15 residues. The CDR3, as DNA: TGTGCCAGCTGCCGGGCGGAGGGCCTTGGCTATGGCTACACCTTC. Its translation is CASCRAEGLGYGYTF. Supplemented by reference TRBV19 and TRBJ1-2, the full variable domain reads DGGITQSPKYLFRKEGQNVTLSCEQNLNHDAMYWYRQDPGQGLRLIYYSQIVNDFQKGDIAEGYSVSREKKESFPLTVTSAQKNPTAFYLCASCRAEGLGYGYTFGSGTRLTVV.

The chain carries TRBV4-2 and TRBJ2-7; 10 nucleotides align to TRBD2. Losses at the gene ends were 1 base for V and 4 bases for J; bases not matched to a gene: 13. The CDR3 totals 18 residues. The germline V gene has CDR1 LGHNA and CDR2 YNFKEQ. Written as DNA, the CDR3 is TGTGCCAGCAGCCAAGGTCCCCTGCTAGCGGGAGTAGTGTACGAGCAGTACTTC. Its translation: CASSQGPLLAGVVYEQYF.

This chain joins TRBV5-4 and TRBJ2-5; no firm D call. The CDR3 is 12 amino acids. Trimming cost V 4 bases and J 5 bases, with 9 bases left between them. The germline gives CDR1 SGHNT, CDR2 YYREEE (reference sequence). Here the CDR3 DNA reads TGTGCCAGCAGCAACCCGGCGGAGACCCAGTACTTC. Translated: CASSNPAETQYF. Full variable domain (rest looked up from reference TRBV5-4 and TRBJ2-5): ETGVTQSPTHLIKTRGQQVTLRCSSQSGHNTVSWYQQALGQGPQFIFQYYREEENGRGNFPPRFSGLQFPNYSSELNVNALELDDSALYLCASSNPAETQYFGPGTRLLVL.

The rearrangement links TRBV11-2 to TRBJ1-3; 10 bases agree with TRBD1. V was pared by 5 bases and J by 9 bases, with 10 bases of the junction left unmatched. CDR1 and CDR2 (germline): SGHAT, FQNNGV. The CDR3 runs 15 residues. As DNA, the CDR3 is TGTGCCAGCAGCACCAACGCGGGACAGGGGACCACCATATATTTT. Translated, it gives CASSTNAGQGTTIYF.

The J gene is TRBJ2-5, the V gene TRBV7-2, with TRBD2 as a possible D gene (5 bases). The V gene lost 1 base and the J gene lost 3 bases, with 6 bases spanning the gap. This CDR3 has 13 residues. The germline gives CDR1 SGHTA, CDR2 FQGNSA. CDR3: CASSLVGEETQYF. The CDR3 nucleotides are TGTGCCAGCAGCTTAGTGGGAGAAGAGACCCAGTACTTC.